This passage covers 10 T cell receptor beta chains from one sample sequenced in a study of T cells after yellow fever vaccination. TCRdb re-derived calls from the 5' RACE reads in MiXCR, one entry per CDR3 protein. Altogether fewer than 85,000 distinct CDR3 sequences are present, approximately 7.5% being singletons, with the ten largest covering 41%. The sequencing used CD8+ T cells sorted from PBMCs, collected on the day of the yellow fever booster vaccination. These receptors were collected from a man aged 25-40 years who received the YFV17D yellow fever vaccine.

This clonotype has just a few counts. The CDR3 DNA reads TGTGCCAGCAGAGACGCCTACGAGCAGTACTTC. As protein: CASRDAYEQYF. The genes are TRBV9 and TRBJ2-7; D is unclear. Looked up from germline, CDR1 is SGDLS and CDR2 is YYNGEE. The CDR3 has 11 amino acids. Trimming cost V 5 bases and J 2 bases, with 5 bases left between them. The variable domain in full, completed from reference TRBV9 and TRBJ2-7, reads DSGVTQTPKHLITATGQRVTLRCSPRSGDLSVYWYQQSLDQGLQFLIQYYNGEERAKGNILERFSAQQFPDLHSELNLSSLELGDSALYFCASRDAYEQYFGPGTRLTVT.

V is TRBV10-2 and J is TRBJ2-6; TRBD1 matches at 7 bases. The V segment lost 8 bases and the J segment 2 bases; nucleotides outside the gene matches: 12. CDR1 WSHSY and CDR2 SAAADI come from the germline V gene. This CDR3 comprises 17 residues. In DNA, the CDR3 is TGCGCCAGCTACCGGACCACAGGACAGGCTGGGGCCAACGTCCTGACTTTC. Protein product: CASYRTTGQAGANVLTF.

This clonotype was seen many times. The rearrangement joins TRBV6-5 to TRBJ1-1, with 7 bases lining up with TRBD1. Germline-derived CDR1 and CDR2 are MNHEY and SVGAGI. J lost 4 bases, V lost 2 bases, and 19 bases had no gene match. The CDR3 is 19 residues long. CDR3 DNA sequence: TGTGCCAGCAGTTACCCACGGGACAGATATACGTTCCCGGGCACTGAAGCTTTCTTT. Translating it yields CASSYPRDRYTFPGTEAFF.

This clonotype was observed a handful of times. The rearrangement joins TRBV7-9 to TRBJ2-1; no clear D gene. CDR1 and CDR2 from the germline V gene are SEHNR and FQNEAQ (reference sequence). The CDR3 spans 10 residues. The V end lost 10 bases, the J end lost 8 bases, and 9 bases lay between the germline ends. The CDR3 nucleotides are TGTGCCATTGATGGGGATGAGCAGTTCTTC. Translation: CAIDGDEQFF.

V is TRBV25-1 and J is TRBJ2-5; possibly TRBD2 for D (6 bases). Germline V gene lookup returns CDR1 MGHDK and CDR2 SYGVNS. V shed 3 bases and J shed 5 bases, with 10 bases lying between them. The CDR3 is made up of 13 amino acids. The CDR3 coding sequence is TGTGCCAGCAGTGAGGGAGGAGAGGAGACCCAGTACTTC. It encodes CASSEGGEETQYF.

This clonotype came up a few times. V is TRBV7-8 and J is TRBJ2-2; D may match TRBD1 or TRBD2 (5 bases each). This CDR3 region has 14 residues. Trimming took 8 bases from V and 0 from J, leaving 10 bases between them. Germline-derived CDR1 and CDR2 are SGHVS and FQNEAQ. The CDR3 loop is CASGGPSNTGELFF. CDR3 DNA sequence: TGTGCCAGCGGGGGACCTTCGAACACCGGGGAGCTGTTTTTT. The full variable domain, rest sourced from reference TRBV7-8 and TRBJ2-2, is GAGVSQSPRYKVAKRGQDVALRCDPISGHVSLFWYQQALGQGPEFLTYFQNEAQLDKSGLPSDRFFAERPEGSVSTLKIQRTQQEDSAVYLCASGGPSNTGELFFGEGSRLTVL.

This clonotype was counted between two and nine times. V usage is TRBV20-1 and J usage is TRBJ2-3; D is ambiguous. V was clipped by 3 bases and J by 7 bases, with 8 bases between them. The germline CDR1 and CDR2 sequences are DFQATT and SNEGSKA (reference sequence). The CDR3 contains 11 residues. The CDR3 here is CSASLDYTQYF. In DNA, the CDR3 is TGCAGTGCTAGTCTTGACTATACGCAGTATTTT.

The gene calls are TRBV27 and TRBJ2-6; D remains ambiguous. This CDR3 contains 16 residues. The germline gives CDR1 MNHEY, CDR2 SMNVEV (reference sequence). Deletions cut 6 bases from V and 2 bases from J, with 14 bases between. CDR3 amino acids: CASSLPGRAGANVLTF. The CDR3 DNA reads TGTGCCAGCAGCCTCCCCGGTAGGGCTGGGGCCAACGTCCTGACTTTC.

V and J are TRBV5-1 and TRBJ2-7, with D possibly being TRBD2 (6 bases). Germline CDR1 and CDR2: SGHRS and YFSETQ. CDR3 length equals 14 residues. With 1 base removed from V and 0 bases from J, the gap between germline ends came to 8 bases. CDR3 sequence (DNA): TGCGCCAGCAGCTTGACTAGCCCCTCCTACGAGCAGTACTTC. It yields the protein CASSLTSPSYEQYF.

Only a few counts were recorded for this clonotype. V gene TRBV4-3 combines with J gene TRBJ2-1; either TRBD1 or TRBD2 may supply D (5 bases each). V lost 7 bases and J 6 bases, leaving 16 bases between the germline ends. This CDR3 is 14 amino acids long. Germline V lookup: CDR1 LGHNA, CDR2 YSLEER. The CDR3 region has the DNA TGCGCCAGCACCCAGGGAGTTGGTAGCAATGAGCAGTTCTTC. Its protein product is CASTQGVGSNEQFF.